This TCR beta chain was recorded in a study of graft-versus-host responses after intestinal transplantation. Whole-study findings and limits: Recipient marrow harbored GvH clones, some of which surfaced first in ileum or blood.

The protocol was immunoSEQ multiplex PCR, while the TCRdb copy is restricted to in-frame clones and leaves out a portion. This table has tens of thousands of clones, 85% to 90% appearing once. The CDR3 is 14 amino acids. Germline V CDR1 and CDR2: SGDLS, YYNGEE. V lost 0 bases and J 3 bases, leaving 6 bases between the germline ends. On this clone itself: No antigen is known for it.

The specimen was unstimulated CD4+ T cells sorted from spleen or lymph node cells, collected before intestinal transplant. This clonotype originated in a human donor who received an intestinal transplant. The chain recombines TRBV9 with TRBJ2-2; the D is unclear. CDR3 DNA sequence: TGTGCCAGCAGCGTAGGACTGTACACCGGGGAGCTGTTTTTT. Translating gives CASSVGLYTGELFF.